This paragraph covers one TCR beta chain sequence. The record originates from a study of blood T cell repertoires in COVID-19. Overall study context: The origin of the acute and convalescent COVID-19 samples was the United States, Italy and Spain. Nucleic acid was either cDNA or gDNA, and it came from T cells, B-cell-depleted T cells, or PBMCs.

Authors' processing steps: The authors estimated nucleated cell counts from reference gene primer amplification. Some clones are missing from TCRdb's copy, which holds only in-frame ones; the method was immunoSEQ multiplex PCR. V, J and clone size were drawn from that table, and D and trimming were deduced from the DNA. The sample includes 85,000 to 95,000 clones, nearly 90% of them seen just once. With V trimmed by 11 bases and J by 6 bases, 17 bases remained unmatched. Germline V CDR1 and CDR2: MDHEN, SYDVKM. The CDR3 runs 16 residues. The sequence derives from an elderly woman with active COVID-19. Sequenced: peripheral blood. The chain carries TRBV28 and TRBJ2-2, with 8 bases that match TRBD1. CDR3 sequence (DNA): TGTGCCTCACTAACATCGGGACAGGCCCTCGCCGGGGAGCTGTTTTTT. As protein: CASLTSGQALAGELFF.